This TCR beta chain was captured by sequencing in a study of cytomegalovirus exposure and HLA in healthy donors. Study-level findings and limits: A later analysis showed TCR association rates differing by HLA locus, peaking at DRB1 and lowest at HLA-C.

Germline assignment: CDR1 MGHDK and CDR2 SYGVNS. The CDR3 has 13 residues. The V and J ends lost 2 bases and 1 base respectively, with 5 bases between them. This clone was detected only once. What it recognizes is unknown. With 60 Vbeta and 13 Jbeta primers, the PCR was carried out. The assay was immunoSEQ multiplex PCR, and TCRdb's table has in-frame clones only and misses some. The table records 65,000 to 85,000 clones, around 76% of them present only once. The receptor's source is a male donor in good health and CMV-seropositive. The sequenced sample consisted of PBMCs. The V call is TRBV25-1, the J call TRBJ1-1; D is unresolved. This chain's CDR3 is CASSEGQNTEAFF. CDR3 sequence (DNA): TGTGCCAGCAGTGAAGGGCAGAACACTGAAGCTTTCTTT.